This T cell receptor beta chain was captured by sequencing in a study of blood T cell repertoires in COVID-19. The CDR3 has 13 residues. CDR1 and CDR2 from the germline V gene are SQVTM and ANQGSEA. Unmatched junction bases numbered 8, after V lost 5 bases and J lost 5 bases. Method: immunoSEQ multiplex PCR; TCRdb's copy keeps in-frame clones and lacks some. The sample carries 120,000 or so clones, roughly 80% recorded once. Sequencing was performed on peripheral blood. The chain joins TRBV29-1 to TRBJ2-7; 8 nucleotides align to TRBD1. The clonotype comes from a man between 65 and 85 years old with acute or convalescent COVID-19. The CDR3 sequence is CSVPSQGADEQYF. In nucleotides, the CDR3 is TGCAGCGTTCCGAGCCAGGGGGCCGACGAGCAGTACTTC.